Reported below is one T cell receptor (beta chain). Its antigen remains unknown. The data belong to a study of Ad26.COV2.S vaccination and SARS-CoV-2 variants. Treatment indicated: some 20 received Ad26.COV2.S at low or high dose, single or two shots; roughly five received placebo; per-sample allocation not given. The samples date from day 63 after the first vaccine or placebo injection. Built on an Ad26 vector, the vaccine expressed Wuhan-strain SARS-CoV-2 spike. Profiling relied on immunoSEQ multiplex PCR, and the TCRdb table lists in-frame clones only, not all of them. The sample lists more than 300,000 clones, roughly 89% occurring once. Whole-study results and caveats: Ad26.COV2.S recipients had broader spike-specific TCRs (P = 0.0014).

Trimming cost V 4 bases and J 4 bases; bases outside gene matches: 4. This CDR3 is 15 amino acids long. Germline V gives CDR1 SGDLS, CDR2 YYNGEE. The chain combines TRBV9 with TRBJ2-1; 11 nucleotides line up with TRBD2. The TCR comes from a person aged 18-65 years who received the Ad26.COV2.S COVID-19 vaccine or a placebo. The sequenced sample was peripheral blood, obtained in a trial of Ad26.COV2.S vaccine versus placebo. The CDR3: CASSTASGGYNEQFF. The CDR3 DNA reads as TGTGCCAGCAGCACTGCTAGCGGGGGGTACAATGAGCAGTTCTTC.